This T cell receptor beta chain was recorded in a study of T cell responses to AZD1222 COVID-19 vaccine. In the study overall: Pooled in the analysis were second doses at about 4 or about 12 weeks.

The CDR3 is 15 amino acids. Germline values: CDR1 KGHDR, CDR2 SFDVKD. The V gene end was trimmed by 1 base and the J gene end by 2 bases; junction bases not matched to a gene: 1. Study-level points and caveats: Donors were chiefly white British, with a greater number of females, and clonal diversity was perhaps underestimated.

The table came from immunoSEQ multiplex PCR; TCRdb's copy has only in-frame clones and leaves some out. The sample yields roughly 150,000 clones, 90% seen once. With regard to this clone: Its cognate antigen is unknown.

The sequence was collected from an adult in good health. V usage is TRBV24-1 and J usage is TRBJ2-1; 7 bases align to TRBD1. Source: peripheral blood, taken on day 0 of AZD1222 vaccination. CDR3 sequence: CATSDLGGPYNEQFF. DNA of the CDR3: TGTGCCACCAGTGATTTAGGGGGCCCCTACAATGAGCAGTTCTTC.